What follows are 29 T cell receptor beta chains derived from one specimen sequenced in a study of OX40 agonist ivuxolimab in advanced cancers. Library preparation employed the immunoSEQ multiplex PCR assay. In its TCRdb copy, this immuneACCESS table keeps in-frame sequences only and misses some clones. Where compared with another copy, unresolved V genes explain less than half of these, and the others have no known cause. The sample yields more than 10,000 clones; 65% to 90% were counted once. The ten most abundant clones make up roughly 39% of the sample. This material consisted of CD4+ or CD8+ T cells sorted from blood, taken in a trial of the OX40 agonist ivuxolimab. Receptors were obtained from an adult with an advanced solid tumor such as melanoma, head and neck, liver or kidney cancer.

This clone was observed a handful of times. The chain links TRBV7-9 to TRBJ2-7; the D gene is possibly TRBD2 (5 bases). CDR3 length: 12 amino acids. V was shortened by 5 bases and J by 6 bases, with 11 bases between the two germline ends. The germline V gene encodes CDR1 SEHNR and CDR2 FQNEAQ (reference sequence). CDR3 coding DNA: TGTGCCAGCAGCCCGAGGGATATCGAGCAGTACTTC. It specifies CASSPRDIEQYF.

This CDR3 is CASSYGRVGTEAFF. The CDR3 nucleotides read TGTGCCAGCAGTTACGGCAGGGTCGGCACTGAAGCTTTCTTT. The V call is TRBV6-5, the J call TRBJ1-1; a weak D match, TRBD1 (5 bases). The length of the CDR3 is 14 residues. Trimming took 2 bases from V and 4 from J, leaving 11 bases between them. CDR1 and CDR2 (germline): MNHEY, SVGAGI.

CDR3 amino acids: CSVKGRDPLPYEQYF. CDR3 nucleotides: TGCAGCGTTAAGGGTCGGGATCCTCTTCCTTACGAGCAGTACTTC. This rearrangement joins TRBV29-1 to TRBJ2-7, with D perhaps matching TRBD2 (5 bases). The CDR3 loop spans 15 amino acids. Trimming took off 5 bases at V and 4 bases at J, with 21 bases between the two ends. The germline V gene encodes CDR1 SQVTM and CDR2 ANQGSEA.

In this sample, this clone turned up once. The chain has TRBV7-8 and TRBJ2-7; D perhaps matches TRBD1 (5 bases). Per the germline V gene, CDR1 is SGHVS and CDR2 is FQNEAQ. The V end lost 6 bases, the J end lost 0 bases, and 15 bases lay between the germline ends. The CDR3 spans 15 residues. The CDR3 spells CASSYWGSSSYEQYF. The CDR3 nucleotides are TGTGCCAGCAGTTACTGGGGCAGCTCCTCCTACGAGCAGTACTTC.

V is TRBV27 and J is TRBJ1-2, with 8 bases identical to TRBD1. V gave up 4 bases and J gave up 8 bases; unmatched junction bases: 15. Germline CDR1 reads MNHEY; CDR2 reads SMNVEV (reference sequence). This CDR3 region has 16 residues. CDR3: CASSSASQGVAEGYTF. CDR3 nucleotides: TGTGCCAGCAGTTCCGCCTCACAGGGGGTCGCGGAGGGCTACACCTTC.

CDR3 sequence reads: CASSLLQGLNGYTF. CDR3 bases: TGTGCCAGCAGCTTGCTACAGGGTCTTAATGGCTACACCTTC. V is TRBV5-6 and J is TRBJ1-2; the D gene is possibly TRBD1 (6 bases). V was clipped by 1 base and J by 6 bases, with 13 bases between them. This CDR3 is built from 14 residues. Per germline, CDR1 SGHDT and CDR2 YYEEEE.

V is TRBV10-1 and J is TRBJ2-1, with TRBD1 matching 11 bases. This CDR3 is built from 14 residues. J gave up 8 bases and V 8 bases, and 8 bases lay outside the gene matches. The germline gives CDR1 WNHNN, CDR2 SYGVQD (reference sequence). CDR3 loop: CASQDRGPEDEQFF. The CDR3 DNA sequence: TGCGCCAGCCAGGACAGGGGGCCTGAGGATGAGCAGTTCTTC.

The chain employs TRBV6-5 and TRBJ2-1, with D hard to call. The ends were cut back, 5 bases at V and 9 bases at J, with 14 bases in the middle. This CDR3 region has 13 residues. Germline CDR1 is MNHEY and CDR2 is SVGAGI. In DNA form, the CDR3 reads TGTGCCAGCAGTCTCGACATGGTCGGTGAGCAGTTCTTC. Protein: CASSLDMVGEQFF.

The chain employs TRBV4-3 and TRBJ2-2; 9 nucleotides align to TRBD2. CDR1 LGHNA and CDR2 YSLEER come from the germline V gene. Unmatched junction bases numbered 14, after V lost 4 bases and J lost 5 bases. This CDR3 comprises 18 residues. The CDR3 nucleotides read TGCGCCAGCAGCCGCCGGCTTTTAGCGGGAGCGGTGACCGGGGAGCTGTTTTTT. It translates to CASSRRLLAGAVTGELFF.

The count of this clone is one. This chain uses TRBV11-2 with TRBJ2-6, with TRBD1 matching over 8 bases. V lost 5 bases and J lost 3; bases outside the gene matches: 6. The CDR3 runs 16 residues. Germline-derived CDR1 and CDR2 are SGHAT and FQNNGV. The chain's CDR3 is CASSTRTGIGANVLTF. The CDR3 nucleotides read TGTGCCAGCAGCACCCGGACAGGGATTGGGGCCAACGTCCTGACTTTC.

CDR3 amino acids: CASSIGLTEAFF. Written as DNA, the CDR3 is TGTGCCAGTAGTATTGGGTTAACTGAAGCTTTCTTT. This sequence joins TRBV19 and TRBJ1-1; D unclear. Between the trimmed V and J ends, which lost 3 bases and 5 bases, there was a span of 7 bases. The length of the CDR3 is 12 residues. Per germline, CDR1 LNHDA and CDR2 SQIVND (reference sequence).

This sequence joins TRBV27 and TRBJ1-1; a possible D gene is TRBD1 (5 bases). Germline V gene sequence: CDR1 MNHEY, CDR2 SMNVEV (reference sequence). V lost 8 bases and J lost 7, with 17 bases in between. There are 13 residues in the CDR3. The DNA for the CDR3 is TGTGCCAGCCAATCAGGGCAAACTGGTGAAGCTTTCTTT. This codes for CASQSGQTGEAFF.

This chain joins TRBV11-3 and TRBJ1-1; D remains unclear. The V and J ends lost 4 bases and 7 bases respectively, with 10 bases between them. The CDR3 loop spans 12 amino acids. CDR1 and CDR2 (germline): SGHNT, YENEEA. The CDR3 coding sequence is TGTGCCAGCAGCTCATACTCCCTTGAAGCTTTCTTT. This sequence encodes CASSSYSLEAFF.

V gene TRBV27 combines with J gene TRBJ1-1; 11 nucleotides align to TRBD1. Germline V lookup: CDR1 MNHEY, CDR2 SMNVEV (reference sequence). J gave up 11 bases and V 2 bases, and 4 bases lay outside the gene matches. The CDR3 is 13 amino acids. This chain's CDR3 is CASSLDGQGAAFF. The CDR3 DNA sequence: TGTGCCAGCAGTTTAGACGGACAGGGGGCGGCTTTCTTT.

This clone was counted a few times. V gene TRBV7-9 combines with J gene TRBJ1-5; the D is unclear. Germline V CDR1 and CDR2: SEHNR, FQNEAQ (reference sequence). This CDR3 comprises 11 residues. The V and J ends lost 4 bases and 7 bases respectively, with 5 bases between them. The CDR3 coding sequence is TGTGCCAGCAGCTCACGGCAGCCCCAGCATTTT. It specifies CASSSRQPQHF. The full variable domain, its missing parts supplied by reference TRBV7-9 and TRBJ1-5, is DTGVSQNPRHKITKRGQNVTFRCDPISEHNRLYWYRQTLGQGPEFLTYFQNEAQLEKSRLLSDRFSAERPKGSFSTLEIQRTEQGDSAMYLCASSSRQPQHFGDGTRLSIL.

The chain joins TRBV11-2 to TRBJ2-1; D is possibly TRBD2 (5 bases). CDR1 and CDR2 from the germline V gene are SGHAT and FQNNGV. V was trimmed by 5 bases and J by 7 bases, leaving 21 bases between them. CDR3 size: 16 residues. The CDR3 loop reads CASSPFEGGSLNEQFF. CDR3 nucleotide sequence: TGTGCCAGCAGCCCCTTTGAGGGTGGGAGTTTGAATGAGCAGTTCTTC.

This chain links TRBV30 with TRBJ2-6; 9 bases agree with TRBD2. CDR1 and CDR2 (germline): GTSNPN, SVGIG (reference sequence). The CDR3 runs 18 residues. Trimming took 4 bases from V and 0 from J; bases not matched to a gene: 10. In DNA, the CDR3 is TGTGCCTGGATCCCCGGTGCGGGAGGGGTCTCTGGGGCCAACGTCCTGACTTTC. This gives the protein CAWIPGAGGVSGANVLTF.

The chain links TRBV7-6 to TRBJ2-5, with D unclear. CDR3 length: 12 amino acids. V lost 3 bases, J lost 3 bases, and 5 bases lay in between. Germline CDR1 is SGHVS and CDR2 is FNYEAQ. CDR3 in amino acids: CASSLSEETQYF. CDR3 DNA sequence: TGTGCCAGCAGCTTGTCCGAAGAGACCCAGTACTTC.

The chain carries TRBV12-2 and TRBJ2-5. TRBV12-2 is assigned pseudogene status. The CDR3 is 14 amino acids. The DNA of the CDR3 is TGTGCAAGTCGCGCGTGGGGTTTTGGAGAGACCCAGTACTTC. As protein: CASRAWGFGETQYF.

The sample holds one count of this clone. The genes are TRBV11-2 and TRBJ1-2; no clear D. CDR1 SGHAT and CDR2 FQNNGV come from the germline V gene. V dropped 0 bases and J dropped 4 bases, with 9 bases sitting between them. This CDR3 comprises 14 residues. The CDR3 bases are TGTGCCAGCAGCTTAGATCACGACTTCTATGGCTACACCTTC. Its translation: CASSLDHDFYGYTF.

The chain carries TRBV7-9 and TRBJ2-7; D unclear. Germline CDR1 and CDR2: SEHNR and FQNEAQ (reference sequence). This CDR3 is 12 amino acids long. The V and J ends lost 0 bases and 4 bases respectively, with 4 bases between them. For the CDR3, the DNA is TGTGCCAGCAGCTTAGCGGATTACGAGCAGTACTTC. Translation: CASSLADYEQYF.

This clone has a handful of counts. The gene calls are TRBV2 and TRBJ2-7; possibly TRBD2 for D (6 bases). Between the trimmed V and J ends, which lost 6 bases and 7 bases, there was a span of 13 bases. CDR3 size: 12 residues. CDR1 and CDR2 from the germline V gene are SNHLY and FYNNEI. The chain's CDR3 is CASRGGDGEQYF. Written as DNA, the CDR3 is TGTGCCAGCAGGGGAGGTGATGGAGAGCAGTACTTC.

The chain combines TRBV7-9 with TRBJ2-5; 7 bases match TRBD2. The germline CDR1 and CDR2 sequences are SEHNR and FQNEAQ (reference sequence). V gave up 6 bases and J gave up 0 bases; unmatched junction bases: 16. The CDR3 runs to 18 residues. The CDR3 spells CASRTLTGTTLYQETQYF. CDR3 DNA sequence: TGTGCCAGCAGGACCCTAACCGGGACTACTTTGTACCAAGAGACCCAGTACTTC.

V is TRBV27 and J is TRBJ2-1, with D perhaps matching TRBD2 (6 bases). There are 15 residues in the CDR3. With 7 bases removed from V and 7 bases from J, the gap between germline ends came to 20 bases. The germline gives CDR1 MNHEY, CDR2 SMNVEV (reference sequence). The CDR3 loop reads CASTSGLVGSNEQFF. The CDR3 DNA reads as TGTGCCAGCACCTCGGGGCTAGTCGGGAGTAATGAGCAGTTCTTC.

The gene calls are TRBV19 and TRBJ1-5, with TRBD1 matching 9 bases. With 4 bases clipped from V and 7 bases from J, the junction kept 8 bases outside the gene matches. Per germline, CDR1 LNHDA and CDR2 SQIVND (reference sequence). There are 15 residues in the CDR3. CDR3 residues: CASSTGQGPPQPQHF. The CDR3 nucleotides are TGTGCCAGTAGTACAGGACAGGGGCCACCACAGCCCCAGCATTTT.

This clone was seen once. The chain is built from TRBV9 and TRBJ2-7; TRBD2 aligns across 10 bases. Germline values: CDR1 SGDLS, CDR2 YYNGEE. The CDR3 is 15 residues long. V lost 3 bases and J lost 0; bases outside the gene matches: 3. CDR3: CASSEGLAASYEQYF. CDR3 nucleotides: TGTGCCAGCAGCGAAGGACTAGCGGCCTCCTACGAGCAGTACTTC.

This clone appeared a few times. V and J are TRBV9 and TRBJ1-5, with TRBD1 as a possible D gene (6 bases). V was trimmed by 0 bases and J by 7 bases, leaving 14 bases between them. Germline V lookup: CDR1 SGDLS, CDR2 YYNGEE. The CDR3 runs 15 residues. The CDR3 reads CASSVGGGAGQPQHF. In DNA, the CDR3 is TGTGCCAGCAGCGTAGGCGGGGGGGCTGGCCAGCCCCAGCATTTT.

The chain recombines TRBV16 with TRBJ1-2; no reliable D call. The germline gives CDR1 KGHSY, CDR2 FQNENV. Trimming left V 2 bases short and J 4 bases short, with 20 bases between. The CDR3 spans 17 residues. The CDR3: CASSQTLVDHMSYGYTF. The DNA of the CDR3 is TGTGCCAGCAGCCAAACTCTTGTGGATCATATGAGCTATGGCTACACCTTC.

The V and J genes are TRBV7-9 and TRBJ1-2; no clear D gene. The CDR3 consists of 15 residues. V was trimmed by 4 bases and J by 5 bases, leaving 17 bases between them. The germline V gene encodes CDR1 SEHNR and CDR2 FQNEAQ (reference sequence). This CDR3 reads CASSSEVAAGYGYTF. The CDR3 nucleotides read TGTGCCAGCAGCTCGGAGGTGGCGGCTGGGTATGGCTACACCTTC.